Listed below are T cell receptor beta chains from one sample, sequenced in a study of cytomegalovirus exposure and HLA in healthy donors. Sequencing used immunoSEQ multiplex PCR; TCRdb keeps in-frame clones, though not all of them. This sample has approximately 200,000 clones; about 90% occur once, and the top ten carry around 3%. Sequences were obtained from PBMCs. Receptors originate from a woman in her late teens or twenties in good health and CMV-seronegative. CDR3s include the opening cysteine and the closing phenylalanine or tryptophan. Clone size is given for some rows only: seen once, a few or many times, or a class if the clone is expanded.

TRBV7-2,.,CASSLEVLTNEQFF
TRBV18,.,CASSPPTGTYNEQFF
TRBV11-2,few,CASSLGLANYGYTF
TRBV28,.,CASRSLGQGTEQYF
TRBV29-1,.,CSVAGGGLAGAGGTDTQYF
TRBV13,.,CASSLRTSGGYNEQFF
TRBV19,.,CASSIDNQVSYNEQFF
TRBV9,.,CASSATGGLSYEQYF
TRBV7-9,once,CASSHGGGGFYEQYF
TRBV9,.,CASSVEGSKAGELFF
TRBV7-2,.,CASSLVSGRLNEQFF
TRBV7-9,.,CASSLQGWDTQYF
TRBV5-6,.,CASSFGGQFQSGPQHF
TRBV28,once,CASRGQGQETQYF
TRBV28,.,CASSSRQTYNQPQHF
TRBV10-2,.,CASRSSWLSNRDEQFF
TRBV5-1,once,CASSATPSYEQYF
TRBV28,few,CASSLDGDGYTF
TRBV6-5,.,CASSVAGIGYEQYF
TRBV5-1,.,CASSLEGQGTDTQYF
TRBV30,.,CAGNRGRNTEAFF
TRBV5-1,once,CASSLGYSGRAPDEQFF
TRBV5-4,.,CASSPDYTAEGDTQYF
TRBV6-5,.,CASSYSIPGRDGYTF
TRBV5-1,.,CASSRGQGRLAGGPATKSFF
TRBV4-1,.,CASSHAGLADYNEQFF
TRBV27,.,CASSFGRGRDSYNEQFF
TRBV11-3,.,CASSLGPLESYEQYF
TRBV19,.,CASRDRRDRGAGELFF
TRBV7-9,.,CASSLAKQGSYNEQFF
TRBV7-2,.,CAITPPGVTDYTF
TRBV27,.,CASSERGIGNGYTF
TRBV6-5,once,CASSYFLNYGYTF
TRBV7-2,.,CASSFSSGYGDEQFF
TRBV7-3,.,CASSELGRGLNTEAFF
TRBV7-9,.,CASSSTSLASYEQYF
TRBV7-2,.,CASSRTLGGANYGYTF
TRBV21-1,.,CASSKVRTGNGDGYTF
TRBV28,.,CASSSLAGGPGELFF